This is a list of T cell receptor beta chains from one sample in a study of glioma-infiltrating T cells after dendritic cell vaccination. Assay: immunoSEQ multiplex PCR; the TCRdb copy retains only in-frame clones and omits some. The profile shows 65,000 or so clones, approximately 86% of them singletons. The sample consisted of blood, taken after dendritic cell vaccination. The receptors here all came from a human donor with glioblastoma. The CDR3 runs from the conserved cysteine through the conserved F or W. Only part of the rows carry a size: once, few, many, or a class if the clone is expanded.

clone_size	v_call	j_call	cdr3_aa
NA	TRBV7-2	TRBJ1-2	CASSLGQGNGYTF
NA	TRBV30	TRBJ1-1	CAWAGGTLAFF
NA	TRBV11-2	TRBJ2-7	CASRIQGYEQYF
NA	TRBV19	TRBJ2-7	CASSFRQGAGEQYF
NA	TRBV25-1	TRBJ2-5	CASSASSGEGLQETQYF
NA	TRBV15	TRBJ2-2	CATSRDRGPNTGELFF
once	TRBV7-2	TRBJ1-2	CASSLYRTGGLNYGYTF
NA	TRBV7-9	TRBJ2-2	CASSPSSGFGGELFF
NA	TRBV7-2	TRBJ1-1	CASSSRGLRWTEAFF
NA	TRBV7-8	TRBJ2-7	CASSLTASRFYEQYF
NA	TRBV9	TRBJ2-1	CASSVASNEQFF
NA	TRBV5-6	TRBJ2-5	CASSLRSGETQYF
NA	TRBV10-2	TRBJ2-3	CASSEGWLAGVSDTQYF
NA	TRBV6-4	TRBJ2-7	CASSALGTGAIYEQYF
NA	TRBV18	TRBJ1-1	CASSEGTAGSTEAFF
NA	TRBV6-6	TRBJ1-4	CASSYPLSVGEKLFF
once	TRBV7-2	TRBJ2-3	CASSPSRSPQGADTQYF
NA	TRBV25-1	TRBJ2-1	CASSAPSGRRNNEQFF
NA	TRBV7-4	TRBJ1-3	CASSLNCLSGNTIYF
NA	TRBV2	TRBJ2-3	CASSEGGSGDTQYF
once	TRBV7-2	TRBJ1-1	CASSATGRGIEAFF
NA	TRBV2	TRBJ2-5	CASPGTISETQYF
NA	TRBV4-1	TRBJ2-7	CASSSGYEQYF
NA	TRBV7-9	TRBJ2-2	CASSPSSGGELFF
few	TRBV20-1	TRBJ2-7	CSARQGYEQYF
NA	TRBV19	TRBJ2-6	CAMGGSEAGANVLTF
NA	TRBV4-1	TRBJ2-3	CASSQEGLAESTDTQYF
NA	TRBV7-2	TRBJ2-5	CASSTDYYSGETQYF
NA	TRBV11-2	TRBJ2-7	CASSFQGSGSYEQYF
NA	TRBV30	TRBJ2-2	CAWGGNTGELFF
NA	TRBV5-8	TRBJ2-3	CASSLGRFNAGDTQYF
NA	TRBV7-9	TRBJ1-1	CASSRASSRGTEAFF
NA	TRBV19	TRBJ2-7	CASGVGQGIYEQYF
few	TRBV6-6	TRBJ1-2	CASSAGTGVVNYGYTF
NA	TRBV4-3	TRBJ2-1	CASSQDSTSGGPPSYNEQFF
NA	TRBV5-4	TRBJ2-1	CASSSSGPTYNEQFF
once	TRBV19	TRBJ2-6	CASSIDLANSGANVLTF
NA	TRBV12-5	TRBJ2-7	CASGLRDRNSNF
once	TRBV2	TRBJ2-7	CASSTGGYEQYF
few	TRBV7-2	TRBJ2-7	CASSLNYEQYF